This entry concerns a single T cell receptor (beta chain). Its antigen is currently unknown. 13 Jbeta primers and 60 Vbeta primers were used for the PCR. The data were produced by immunoSEQ multiplex PCR, yet TCRdb's version contains in-frame clones alone and is incomplete. This sample has 95,000 to 110,000 clones, with 60% to 85% found just once. Germline CDR1 reads MNHEY; CDR2 reads SMNVEV (reference sequence). CDR3 length: 13 residues. The V and J ends lost 3 bases and 4 bases respectively, with 10 bases between them. This entry belongs to a study of cytomegalovirus exposure and HLA in healthy donors. Across the whole study: Of around 400 genotyped donors, about 80% grouped in the Caucasian-associated ancestry cluster.

Study observations and caveats: In vitro data verified three CMV-associated chains as specific for CMV antigens. In a later analysis, the majority of CMV-associated beta chains seemingly showed HLA restriction.

This receptor was identified in a woman in her late teens or twenties in good health and CMV-seropositive. The V gene is TRBV27, the J gene TRBJ2-7; D is unresolved. The sample comprised PBMCs. Here the CDR3 reads CASSFETGYEQYF. For the CDR3, the DNA is TGTGCCAGCAGTTTCGAGACTGGTTACGAGCAGTACTTC.